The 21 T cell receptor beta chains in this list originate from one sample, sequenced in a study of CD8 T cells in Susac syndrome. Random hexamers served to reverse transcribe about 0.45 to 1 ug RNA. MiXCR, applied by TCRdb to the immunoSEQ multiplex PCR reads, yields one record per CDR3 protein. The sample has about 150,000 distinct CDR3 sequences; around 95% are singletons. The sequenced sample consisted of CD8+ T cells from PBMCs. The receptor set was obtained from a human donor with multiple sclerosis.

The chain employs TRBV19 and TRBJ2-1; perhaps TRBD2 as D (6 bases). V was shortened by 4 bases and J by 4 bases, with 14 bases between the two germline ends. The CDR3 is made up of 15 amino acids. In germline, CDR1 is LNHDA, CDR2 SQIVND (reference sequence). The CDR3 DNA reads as TGTGCCAGTAGTAAAGGTAGGGGAGGTTACAATGAGCAGTTCTTC. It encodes CASSKGRGGYNEQFF.

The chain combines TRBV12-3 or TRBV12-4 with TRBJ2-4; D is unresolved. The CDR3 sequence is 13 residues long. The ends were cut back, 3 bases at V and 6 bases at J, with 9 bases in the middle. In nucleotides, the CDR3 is TGTGCCAGCAGTTTGATGGGTGGAAACATTCAGTACTTC. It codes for CASSLMGGNIQYF.

CDR3 coding DNA: TGCAGTGCTAGGGCCGTGGGGGAGGGGTCACCCCTCCACTTT. This sequence encodes CSARAVGEGSPLHF. This rearrangement joins TRBV20-1 to TRBJ1-6, with a tentative D call TRBD1 (5 bases). This CDR3 comprises 14 residues. Trimming shortened V by 3 bases and J by 10 bases, and 16 bases separated the two germline ends. Germline lookup yields CDR1 DFQATT and CDR2 SNEGSKA (reference sequence).

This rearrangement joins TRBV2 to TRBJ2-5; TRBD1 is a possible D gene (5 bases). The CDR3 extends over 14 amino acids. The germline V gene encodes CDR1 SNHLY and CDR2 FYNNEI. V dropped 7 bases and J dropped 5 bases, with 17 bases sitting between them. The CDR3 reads CASNPDSHGETQYF. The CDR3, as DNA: TGTGCCAGCAATCCTGACAGCCATGGGGAGACCCAGTACTTC.

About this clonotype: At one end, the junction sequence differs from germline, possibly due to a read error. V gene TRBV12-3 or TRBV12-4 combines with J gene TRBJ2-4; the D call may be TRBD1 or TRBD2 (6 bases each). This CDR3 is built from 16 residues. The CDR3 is CASSLGGSIAKNIQYF. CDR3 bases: TGTGCCAGCAGCTTAGGGGGGAGTATAGCCAAAAACATTCAGTACTTC.

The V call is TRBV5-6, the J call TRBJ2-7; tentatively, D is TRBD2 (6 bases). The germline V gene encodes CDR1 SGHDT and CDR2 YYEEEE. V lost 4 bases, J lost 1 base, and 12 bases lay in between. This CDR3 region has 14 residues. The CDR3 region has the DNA TGTGCCAGCAGCGTCGGGGGACCTTCCTACGAGCAGTACTTC. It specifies CASSVGGPSYEQYF.

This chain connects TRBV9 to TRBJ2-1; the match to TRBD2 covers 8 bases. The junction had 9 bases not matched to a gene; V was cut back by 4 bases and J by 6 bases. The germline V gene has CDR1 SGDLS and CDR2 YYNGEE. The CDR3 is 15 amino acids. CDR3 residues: CASSPRTGGFNEQFF. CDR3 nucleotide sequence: TGTGCCAGCAGCCCTAGGACGGGGGGGTTCAATGAGCAGTTCTTC.

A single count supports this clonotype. CDR3 residues: CASSGWDNEQFF. The CDR3 DNA is TGTGCCAGCAGTGGGTGGGACAATGAGCAGTTCTTC. V gene TRBV13 combines with J gene TRBJ2-1; D call uncertain. The V end was cut by 6 bases, the J end by 5 bases, with 8 bases between. The CDR3 has 12 residues. Germline V gives CDR1 PRHDT, CDR2 FYEKMQ (reference sequence).

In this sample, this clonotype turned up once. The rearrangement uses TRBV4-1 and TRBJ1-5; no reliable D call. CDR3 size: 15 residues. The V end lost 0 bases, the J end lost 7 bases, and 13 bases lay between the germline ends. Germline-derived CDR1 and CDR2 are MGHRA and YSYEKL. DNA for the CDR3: TGCGCCAGCAGCCAAGAATTTGGGAGTCTACAGCCCCAGCATTTT. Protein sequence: CASSQEFGSLQPQHF.

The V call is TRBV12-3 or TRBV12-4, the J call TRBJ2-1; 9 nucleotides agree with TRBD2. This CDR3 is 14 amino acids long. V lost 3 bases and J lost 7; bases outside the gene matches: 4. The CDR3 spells CASSLAGGKNEQFF. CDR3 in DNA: TGTGCCAGCAGTTTGGCGGGGGGGAAGAATGAGCAGTTCTTC.

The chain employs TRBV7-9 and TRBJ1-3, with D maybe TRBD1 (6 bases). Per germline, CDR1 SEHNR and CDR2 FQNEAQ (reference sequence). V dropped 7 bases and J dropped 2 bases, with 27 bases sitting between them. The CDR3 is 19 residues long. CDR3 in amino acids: CASKGERGVVYVAGNTIYF. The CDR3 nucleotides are TGTGCCAGCAAGGGGGAACGAGGGGTTGTATACGTGGCTGGAAACACCATATATTTT. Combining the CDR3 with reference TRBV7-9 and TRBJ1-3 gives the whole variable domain DTGVSQNPRHKITKRGQNVTFRCDPISEHNRLYWYRQTLGQGPEFLTYFQNEAQLEKSRLLSDRFSAERPKGSFSTLEIQRTEQGDSAMYLCASKGERGVVYVAGNTIYFGEGSWLTVV.

The CDR3 coding sequence is TGTGCCAGCAGCCAAGACGGCGAGGCTAGCCGCGATGAGCAGTTCTTC. Translated, it gives CASSQDGEASRDEQFF. The gene calls are TRBV3-1 and TRBJ2-1, with D possibly being TRBD2 (5 bases). This CDR3 is built from 16 residues. Trimming removed 0 bases at V and 8 bases at J, with 17 bases between. Germline CDR1 LGHDT, CDR2 YNNKEL (reference sequence).

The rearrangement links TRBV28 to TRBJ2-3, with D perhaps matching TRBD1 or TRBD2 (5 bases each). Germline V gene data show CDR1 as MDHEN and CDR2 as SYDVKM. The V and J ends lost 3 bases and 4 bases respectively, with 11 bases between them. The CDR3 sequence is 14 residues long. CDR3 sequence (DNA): TGTGCCAGCAGTTTGAGCCCGGGACCAGATACGCAGTATTTT. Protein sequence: CASSLSPGPDTQYF.

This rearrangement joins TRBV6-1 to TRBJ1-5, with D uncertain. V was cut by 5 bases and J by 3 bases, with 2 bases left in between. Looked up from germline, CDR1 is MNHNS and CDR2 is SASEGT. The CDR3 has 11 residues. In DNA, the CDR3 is TGTGCCAGCAGTCCCAATCAGCCCCAGCATTTT. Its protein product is CASSPNQPQHF.

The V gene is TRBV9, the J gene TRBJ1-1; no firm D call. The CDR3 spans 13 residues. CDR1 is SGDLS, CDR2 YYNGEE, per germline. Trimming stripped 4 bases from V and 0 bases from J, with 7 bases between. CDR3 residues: CASSTLMNTEAFF. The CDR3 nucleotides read TGTGCCAGCAGCACACTGATGAACACTGAAGCTTTCTTT.

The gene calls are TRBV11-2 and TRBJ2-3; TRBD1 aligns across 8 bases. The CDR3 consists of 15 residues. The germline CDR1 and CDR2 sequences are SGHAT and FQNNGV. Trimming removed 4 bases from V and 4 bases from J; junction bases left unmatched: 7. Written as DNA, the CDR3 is TGTGCCAGCAGCTCGGGACAGGCGGGTGCAGATACGCAGTATTTT. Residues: CASSSGQAGADTQYF. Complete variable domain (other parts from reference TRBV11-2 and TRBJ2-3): EAGVAQSPRYKIIEKRQSVAFWCNPISGHATLYWYQQILGQGPKLLIQFQNNGVVDDSQLPKDRFSAERLKGVDSTLKIQPAKLEDSAVYLCASSSGQAGADTQYFGPGTRLTVL.

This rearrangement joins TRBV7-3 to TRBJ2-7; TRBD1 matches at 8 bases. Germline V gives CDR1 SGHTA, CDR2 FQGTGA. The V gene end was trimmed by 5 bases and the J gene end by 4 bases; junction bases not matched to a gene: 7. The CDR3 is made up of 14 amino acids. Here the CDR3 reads CASSQETGAYEQYF. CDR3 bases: TGTGCCAGCAGCCAAGAGACAGGGGCGTACGAGCAGTACTTC.

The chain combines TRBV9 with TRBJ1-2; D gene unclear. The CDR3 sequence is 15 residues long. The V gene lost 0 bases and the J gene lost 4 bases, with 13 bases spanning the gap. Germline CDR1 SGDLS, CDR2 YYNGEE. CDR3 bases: TGTGCCAGCAGCGTAGCTGCAGGAACTTTCTATGGCTACACCTTC. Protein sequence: CASSVAAGTFYGYTF.

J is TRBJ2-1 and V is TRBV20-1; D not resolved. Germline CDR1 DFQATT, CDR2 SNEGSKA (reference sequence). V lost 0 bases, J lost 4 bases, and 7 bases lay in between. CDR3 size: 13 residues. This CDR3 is CSARDSAYNEQFF. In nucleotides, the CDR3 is TGCAGTGCTAGAGATTCAGCTTACAATGAGCAGTTCTTC.

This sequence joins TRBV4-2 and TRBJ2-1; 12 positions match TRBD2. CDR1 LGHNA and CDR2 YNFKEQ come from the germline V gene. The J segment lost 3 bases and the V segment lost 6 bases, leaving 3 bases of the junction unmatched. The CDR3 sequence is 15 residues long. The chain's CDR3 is CASSSTSGGYNEQFF. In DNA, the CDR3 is TGTGCCAGCAGTTCGACTAGCGGGGGCTACAATGAGCAGTTCTTC.

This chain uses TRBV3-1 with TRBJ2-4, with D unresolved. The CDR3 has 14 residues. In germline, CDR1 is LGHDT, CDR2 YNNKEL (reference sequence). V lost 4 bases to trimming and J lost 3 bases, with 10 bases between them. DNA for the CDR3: TGTGCCAGCAGCCTCCTGGGCGGCAAAAACATTCAGTACTTC. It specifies CASSLLGGKNIQYF.